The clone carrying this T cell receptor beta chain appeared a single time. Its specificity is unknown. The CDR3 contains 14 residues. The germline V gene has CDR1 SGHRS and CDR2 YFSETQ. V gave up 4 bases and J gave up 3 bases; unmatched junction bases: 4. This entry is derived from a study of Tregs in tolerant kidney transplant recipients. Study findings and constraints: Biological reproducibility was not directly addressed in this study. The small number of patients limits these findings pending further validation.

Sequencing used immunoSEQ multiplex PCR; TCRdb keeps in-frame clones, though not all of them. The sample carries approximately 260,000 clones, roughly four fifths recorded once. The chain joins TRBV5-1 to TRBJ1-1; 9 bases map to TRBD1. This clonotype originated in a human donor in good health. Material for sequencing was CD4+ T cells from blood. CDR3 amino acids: CASSPRTGDTEAFF. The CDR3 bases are TGCGCCAGCAGCCCGAGGACAGGGGACACTGAAGCTTTCTTT. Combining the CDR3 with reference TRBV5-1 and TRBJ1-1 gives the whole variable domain KAGVTQTPRYLIKTRGQQVTLSCSPISGHRSVSWYQQTPGQGLQFLFEYFSETQRNKGNFPGRFSGRQFSNSRSEMNVSTLELGDSALYLCASSPRTGDTEAFFGQGTRLTVV.